This T cell receptor (beta chain) was profiled in a study of PD-1 blockade in classical Hodgkin lymphoma. Libraries were prepared by immunoSEQ multiplex PCR; TCRdb keeps only in-frame clonotypes and omits some of them. The table includes some 18,000 clones, about four fifths detected once. With no exception, relapse followed autologous stem cell transplantation in all patients, and brentuximab vedotin exposure varied. The CDR3 contains 15 residues. In germline, CDR1 is SGHTA, CDR2 FQGNSA. Trimming removed 6 bases at V and 4 bases at J, with 19 bases between. Here the sequenced sample was peripheral blood mononuclear cells (PBMCs), taken before the second cycle of nivolumab. This receptor was obtained from a human donor with classical Hodgkin lymphoma. The chain has TRBV7-2 and TRBJ2-7, with D perhaps matching TRBD1 or TRBD2 (6 bases each). The CDR3 coding sequence is TGTGCCAGCAGTTCCGGGGGCGCGATGGGATACGAGCAGTACTTC. Translating it yields CASSSGGAMGYEQYF.